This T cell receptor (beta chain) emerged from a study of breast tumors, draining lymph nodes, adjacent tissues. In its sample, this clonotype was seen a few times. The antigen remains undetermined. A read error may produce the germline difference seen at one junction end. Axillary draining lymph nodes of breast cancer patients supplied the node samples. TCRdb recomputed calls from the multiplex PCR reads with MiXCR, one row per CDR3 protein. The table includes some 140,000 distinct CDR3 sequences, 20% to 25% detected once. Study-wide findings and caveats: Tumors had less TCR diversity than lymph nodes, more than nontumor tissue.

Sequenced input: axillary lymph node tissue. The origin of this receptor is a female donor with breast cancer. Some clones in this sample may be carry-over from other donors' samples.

CDR3 bases: TGCAGTGCGAGAGAGGACCCAGGGACTTTCCCCTGCTTAGCGTTCTTC. Its translation: CSAREDPGTFPCLAFF. The chain uses TRBV20-1 and TRBJ2-1; D perhaps matches TRBD2 (6 bases). The length of the CDR3 is 16 residues. Germline V CDR1 and CDR2: DFQATT, SNEGSKA (reference sequence).